This TCR beta chain originates from a study of ipilimumab plus nivolumab after autologous stem cell transplantation. Study results and limitations: Authors suggest TCR repertoire, Treg phenotype and gut microbiota support further study.

V was cut by 1 base and J by 4 bases, with 13 bases left in between. CDR3 length equals 15 residues. Per the germline V gene, CDR1 is SGHTA and CDR2 is FQGTGA. Starting 14 to 28 days after autologous transplant, ipilimumab 1 mg/kg was given. Patients got 3 mg/kg IV nivolumab weeks 1, 4, 7, 10, then biweekly through week 26. Produced via immunoSEQ multiplex PCR; TCRdb's table is partial and in-frame only. This table holds fewer than 25,000 clones, 70% to 85% found once. Turning to this clone: No antigen is known for it.

Specimen: PBMCs, collected in a trial of ipilimumab plus nivolumab as post-transplant consolidation. This chain links TRBV7-3 with TRBJ2-5, with D maybe TRBD2 (6 bases). This sequence originates from a male donor with diffuse large B-cell lymphoma. The CDR3 is CASSLIGGRSETQYF. CDR3 nucleotides: TGTGCCAGCAGCTTAATTGGAGGGCGGTCAGAGACCCAGTACTTC.